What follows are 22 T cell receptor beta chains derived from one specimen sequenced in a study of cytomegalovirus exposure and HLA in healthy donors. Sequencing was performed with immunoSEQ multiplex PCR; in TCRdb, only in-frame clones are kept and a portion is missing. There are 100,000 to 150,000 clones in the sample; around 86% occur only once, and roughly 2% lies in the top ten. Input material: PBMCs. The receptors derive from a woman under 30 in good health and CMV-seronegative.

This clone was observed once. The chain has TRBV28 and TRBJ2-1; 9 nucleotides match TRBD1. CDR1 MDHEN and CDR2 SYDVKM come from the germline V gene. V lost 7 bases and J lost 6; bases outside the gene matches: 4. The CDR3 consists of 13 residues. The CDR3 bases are TGTGCCAGCACCCTGACAGGGGGCAATGAGCAGTTCTTC. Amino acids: CASTLTGGNEQFF.

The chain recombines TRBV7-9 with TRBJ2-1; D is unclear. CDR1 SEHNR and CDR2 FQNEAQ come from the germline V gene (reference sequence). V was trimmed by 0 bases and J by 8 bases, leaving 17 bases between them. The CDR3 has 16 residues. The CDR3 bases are TGTGCCAGCAGCTTAGCGCTAGGTATGGTTCGCTATGAGCAGTTCTTC. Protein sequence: CASSLALGMVRYEQFF.

The CDR3 DNA follows: TGTGCCACGGAGGTAGCGGGAAAAAACATTCAGTACTTC. Its protein is CATEVAGKNIQYF. This chain joins TRBV5-4 and TRBJ2-4, with 8 positions matching TRBD2. The CDR3 has 13 residues. Unmatched junction bases numbered 6, after V lost 9 bases and J lost 4 bases. CDR1 SGHNT and CDR2 YYREEE come from the germline V gene (reference sequence).

The CDR3 here is CASSQGSTGVGYEQYF. In nucleotides, the CDR3 is TGCGCCAGCAGCCAAGGGTCGACGGGGGTAGGCTACGAGCAGTACTTC. The chain couples TRBV4-1 to TRBJ2-7; TRBD2 is a possible D gene (6 bases). Germline V gene data show CDR1 as MGHRA and CDR2 as YSYEKL. V lost 1 base, J lost 3 bases, and 16 bases lay in between. The CDR3 sequence is 16 residues long.

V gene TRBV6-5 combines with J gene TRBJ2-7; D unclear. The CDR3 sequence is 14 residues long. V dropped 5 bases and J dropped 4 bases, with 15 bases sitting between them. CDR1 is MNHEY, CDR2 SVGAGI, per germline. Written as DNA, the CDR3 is TGTGCCAGCAGTACCGAGCCAGGATCTTACGAGCAGTACTTC. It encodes CASSTEPGSYEQYF.

CDR3 DNA sequence: TGTGCCAGCAGCCCCGACTATAACACCGGGGAGCTGTTTTTT. Translation: CASSPDYNTGELFF. The chain couples TRBV7-2 to TRBJ2-2; D may be TRBD2 (5 bases). V was pared by 5 bases and J by 2 bases, with 9 bases between. The germline V gene has CDR1 SGHTA and CDR2 FQGNSA. This CDR3 region has 14 residues.

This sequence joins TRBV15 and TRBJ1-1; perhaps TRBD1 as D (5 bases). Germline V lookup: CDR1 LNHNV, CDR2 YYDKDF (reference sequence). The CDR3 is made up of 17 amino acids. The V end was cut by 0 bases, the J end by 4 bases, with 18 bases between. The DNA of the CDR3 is TGTGCCACCAGCAGAGATCTAGGGGCGAGGTGGGTCACTGAAGCTTTCTTT. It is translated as CATSRDLGARWVTEAFF.

CDR3 sequence: CASSLLSAGTIDEQFF. CDR3 DNA sequence: TGTGCCAGCAGTTTATTATCAGCGGGGACTATAGATGAGCAGTTCTTC. The chain combines TRBV27 with TRBJ2-1; 7 bases are shared with TRBD2. V was clipped by 1 base and J by 8 bases; unmatched bases: 11. Germline values: CDR1 MNHEY, CDR2 SMNVEV (reference sequence). The CDR3 covers 16 residues.

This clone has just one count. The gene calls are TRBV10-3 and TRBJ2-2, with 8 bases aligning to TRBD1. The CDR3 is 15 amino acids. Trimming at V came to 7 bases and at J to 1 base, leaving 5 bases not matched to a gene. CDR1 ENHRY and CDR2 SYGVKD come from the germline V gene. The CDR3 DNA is TGTGCCATCACCGAGGACAGGGAGAACACCGGGGAGCTGTTTTTT. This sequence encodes CAITEDRENTGELFF.

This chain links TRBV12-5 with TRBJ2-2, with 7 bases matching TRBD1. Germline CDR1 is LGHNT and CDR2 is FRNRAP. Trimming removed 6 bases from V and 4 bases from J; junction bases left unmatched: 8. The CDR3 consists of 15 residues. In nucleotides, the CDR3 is TGTGCTAGTGGCTGGTGGGGACAGAGCACCGGGGAGCTGTTTTTT. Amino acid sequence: CASGWWGQSTGELFF.

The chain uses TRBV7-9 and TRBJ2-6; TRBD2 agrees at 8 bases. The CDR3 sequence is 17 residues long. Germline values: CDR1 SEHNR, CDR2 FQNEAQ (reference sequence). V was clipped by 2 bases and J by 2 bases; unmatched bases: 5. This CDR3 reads CASSLTPGGPGANVLTF. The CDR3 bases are TGTGCCAGCAGCTTAACTCCGGGGGGGCCTGGGGCCAACGTCCTGACTTTC.

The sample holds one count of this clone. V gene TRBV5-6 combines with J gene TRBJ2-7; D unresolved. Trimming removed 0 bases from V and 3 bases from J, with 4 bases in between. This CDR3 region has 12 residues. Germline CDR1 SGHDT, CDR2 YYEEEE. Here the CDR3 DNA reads TGTGCCAGCAGCTTGGGCGGCTACGAGCAGTACTTC. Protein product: CASSLGGYEQYF.

The CDR3 protein is CASSLGQGGLGPQETQYF. CDR3 sequence (DNA): TGCGCCAGCAGCTTGGGACAGGGTGGATTAGGTCCCCAAGAGACCCAGTACTTC. The V and J genes are TRBV5-1 and TRBJ2-5; 7 nucleotides agree with TRBD1. The V and J ends lost 0 bases and 1 base, in that order; junction bases with no gene match: 12. Looked up from germline, CDR1 is SGHRS and CDR2 is YFSETQ. The length of the CDR3 is 18 residues.

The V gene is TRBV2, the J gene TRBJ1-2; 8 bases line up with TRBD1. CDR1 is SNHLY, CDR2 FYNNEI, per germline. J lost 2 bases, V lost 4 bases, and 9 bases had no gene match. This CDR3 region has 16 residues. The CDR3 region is CASSVETGVGNYGYTF. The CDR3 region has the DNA TGTGCCAGCAGTGTGGAGACAGGGGTGGGGAACTATGGCTACACCTTC.

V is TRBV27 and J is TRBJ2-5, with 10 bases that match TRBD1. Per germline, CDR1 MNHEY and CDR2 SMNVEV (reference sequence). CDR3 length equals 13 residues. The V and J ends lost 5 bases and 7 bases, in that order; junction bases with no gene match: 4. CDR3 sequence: CASSDRGPGTQYF. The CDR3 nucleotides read TGTGCCAGCAGTGACAGGGGGCCCGGGACCCAGTACTTC.

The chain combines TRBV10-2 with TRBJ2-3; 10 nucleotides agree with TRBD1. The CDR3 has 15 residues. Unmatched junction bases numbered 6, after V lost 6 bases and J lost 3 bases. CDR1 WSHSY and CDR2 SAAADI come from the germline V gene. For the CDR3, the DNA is TGCGCCAGCAGCCGGGGACAGGGGATAACAGATACGCAGTATTTT. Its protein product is CASSRGQGITDTQYF.

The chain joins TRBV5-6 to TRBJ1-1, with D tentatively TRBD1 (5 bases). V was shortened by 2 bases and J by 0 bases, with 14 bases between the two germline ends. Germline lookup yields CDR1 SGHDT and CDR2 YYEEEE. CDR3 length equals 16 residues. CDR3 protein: CASSLRQRLMNTEAFF. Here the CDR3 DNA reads TGTGCCAGCAGCTTACGACAGCGACTTATGAACACTGAAGCTTTCTTT.

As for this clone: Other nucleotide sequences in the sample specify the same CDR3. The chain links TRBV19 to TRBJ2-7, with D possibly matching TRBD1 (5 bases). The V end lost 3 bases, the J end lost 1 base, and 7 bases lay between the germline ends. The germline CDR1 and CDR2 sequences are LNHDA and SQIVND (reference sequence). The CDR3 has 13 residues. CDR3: CASSMSGSYEQYF. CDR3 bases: TGTGCCAGTAGTATGTCAGGGTCCTACGAGCAGTACTTC.

CDR3 in DNA: TGTGCCAGCTCACGAGTTAGCGGGAGGGATACGCAGTATTTT. Amino acid sequence: CASSRVSGRDTQYF. The rearrangement links TRBV18 to TRBJ2-3, with 10 bases identical to TRBD2. Germline CDR1 is KGHSH and CDR2 is LQKENI. The CDR3 length is 14 residues. V shed 4 bases and J 6 bases; nucleotides not matched to a gene: 4.

CDR3 bases: TGTGCCAGCAGCCTAACTGCCGCGGGATTCACAGATACGCAGTATTTT. Amino acid sequence: CASSLTAAGFTDTQYF. The chain has TRBV7-2 and TRBJ2-3, with a possible D match to TRBD2 (6 bases). V lost 5 bases and J lost 2, with 17 bases in between. The CDR3 has 16 amino acids. Germline V CDR1 and CDR2: SGHTA, FQGNSA.

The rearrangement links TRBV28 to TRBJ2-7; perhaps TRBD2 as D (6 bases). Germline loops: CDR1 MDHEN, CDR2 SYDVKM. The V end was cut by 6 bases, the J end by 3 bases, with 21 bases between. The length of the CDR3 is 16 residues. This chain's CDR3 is CASSPPGGDSYYEQYF. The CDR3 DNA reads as TGTGCCAGCAGCCCGCCCGGGGGAGATTCTTACTACGAGCAGTACTTC.

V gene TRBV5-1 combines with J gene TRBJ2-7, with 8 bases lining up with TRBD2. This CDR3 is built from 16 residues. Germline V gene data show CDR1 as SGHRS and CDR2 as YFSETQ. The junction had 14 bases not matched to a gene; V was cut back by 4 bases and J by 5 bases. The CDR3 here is CASSLGYGGRLDEQYF. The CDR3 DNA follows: TGCGCCAGCAGCCTTGGGTACGGCGGGAGGTTAGACGAGCAGTACTTC. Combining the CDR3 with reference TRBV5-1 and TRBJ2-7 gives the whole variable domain KAGVTQTPRYLIKTRGQQVTLSCSPISGHRSVSWYQQTPGQGLQFLFEYFSETQRNKGNFPGRFSGRQFSNSRSEMNVSTLELGDSALYLCASSLGYGGRLDEQYFGPGTRLTVT.